Following are 26 T cell receptor beta chains from one sample sequenced in a study of T cells expressing NK-cell markers. Reanalyzing the 5' RACE reads, TCRdb keeps one entry per CDR3 protein, without DNA. The table lists roughly 150,000 distinct CDR3 sequences. The sequencing input was blood T cells: a sorted CD56 or NKG2C T cell subset, CD4+ or CD8+ T cells, or bulk PBMC T cells (not recorded which). Every receptor here comes from a woman between 18 and 70 years old in good health.

This CDR3 is CASSQEVRVSSYNEQFF. The V gene is TRBV4-2, the J gene TRBJ2-1. Germline V lookup: CDR1 LGHNA, CDR2 YNFKEQ. The CDR3 extends over 17 amino acids.

The chain employs TRBV7-8 and TRBJ2-7; as DNA is missing, the TRBD1 call by TCRdb cannot be tested. From germline, CDR1 is SGHVS and CDR2 FQNEAQ. The CDR3 spans 14 residues. Here the CDR3 reads CASSPTLQGGEQYF.

The chain joins TRBV29-1 to TRBJ2-7; lacking DNA, the TRBD1 call made by TCRdb goes unchecked. This CDR3 has 13 residues. Germline loops: CDR1 SQVTM, CDR2 ANQGSEA. CDR3 residues: CSVVWGGHYEQYF.

The chain joins TRBV7-2 to TRBJ2-2; the D call from TCRdb, TRBD2, cannot be confirmed without DNA. The CDR3 contains 14 residues. Germline CDR1 is SGHTA and CDR2 is FQGNSA. The CDR3 reads CASSLLGGTGELFF.

This sequence joins TRBV6-1 and TRBJ2-7. This CDR3 is 16 amino acids long. CDR1 and CDR2 from the germline V gene are MNHNS and SASEGT. The CDR3 sequence: CASSGALGGNSYEQYF.

This chain links TRBV9 with TRBJ2-1; the TCRdb D gene call, TRBD2, has no DNA to confirm it. The length of the CDR3 is 17 residues. The germline CDR1 and CDR2 sequences are SGDLS and YYNGEE. The CDR3 here is CASSPYMGSSGKDEQFF.

This sequence joins TRBV6-6 and TRBJ1-1. Germline CDR1 is MNHNY and CDR2 is SVGAGI (reference sequence). There are 13 residues in the CDR3. CDR3 in amino acids: CASSADTNTEAFF.

This rearrangement joins TRBV5-1 to TRBJ2-1; TCRdb's D call, TRBD2, is unchecked because there is no DNA. The CDR3 length is 16 residues. From germline, CDR1 is SGHRS and CDR2 YFSETQ. The CDR3 loop is CASSLDLAGGPDEQFF. The variable domain in full, completed from reference TRBV5-1 and TRBJ2-1, reads KAGVTQTPRYLIKTRGQQVTLSCSPISGHRSVSWYQQTPGQGLQFLFEYFSETQRNKGNFPGRFSGRQFSNSRSEMNVSTLELGDSALYLCASSLDLAGGPDEQFFGPGTRLTVL.

The genes are TRBV28 and TRBJ2-1; TCRdb gives TRBD1 as the D gene, but with no DNA this cannot be confirmed. Germline values: CDR1 MDHEN, CDR2 SYDVKM. This CDR3 spans 15 amino acids. The CDR3 sequence: CASSDPGSSYNEQFF.

This chain links TRBV12-3 or TRBV12-4 with TRBJ2-7; checking the TCRdb D call of TRBD2 is not possible without DNA. The CDR3 runs 15 residues. CDR3: CASTLASGGSYEQYF.

The chain carries TRBV20-1 and TRBJ1-3; the TCRdb D gene call, TRBD1, has no DNA to confirm it. CDR1 and CDR2 (germline): DFQATT, SNEGSKA (reference sequence). The CDR3 is 15 amino acids. CDR3 in amino acids: CSAAGQGWTGNTIYF.

The V call is TRBV7-9, the J call TRBJ2-1; with no DNA, the TCRdb D assignment of TRBD1 cannot be verified. This CDR3 has 13 residues. Germline-derived CDR1 and CDR2 are SEHNR and FQNEAQ (reference sequence). This CDR3 reads CASSLGGFYEQFF.

This rearrangement joins TRBV20-1 to TRBJ2-3. The CDR3 has 13 amino acids. Looked up from germline, CDR1 is DFQATT and CDR2 is SNEGSKA (reference sequence). CDR3 sequence: CSARDRLADTQYF.

The rearrangement links TRBV28 to TRBJ2-4; TCRdb calls TRBD1, which cannot be checked without DNA. Germline assignment: CDR1 MDHEN and CDR2 SYDVKM. CDR3 size: 16 residues. CDR3 amino acids: CASSPGGRGPKNIQYF.

This rearrangement joins TRBV18 to TRBJ2-3; TCRdb selects TRBD1, and the lack of DNA leaves this call unchecked. This CDR3 is 14 amino acids long. Germline V gene lookup returns CDR1 KGHSH and CDR2 LQKENI. The CDR3 here is CASSPGHPKDTQYF.

This chain links TRBV5-5 with TRBJ2-2; TCRdb's assignment of TRBD2 cannot be checked, as there is no DNA. CDR1 is SGHKS and CDR2 is YYEKEE in the germline V gene (reference sequence). The CDR3 is 17 residues long. CDR3 loop: CASSPLPPGQYTGELFF.

This chain joins TRBV28 and TRBJ2-7; TCRdb's D call of TRBD2 is untestable without DNA. The CDR3 totals 15 residues. Germline-derived CDR1 and CDR2 are MDHEN and SYDVKM. CDR3: CASTQAGGSSYEQYF.

The CDR3 loop is CASSGGGERGQDTQYF. The chain recombines TRBV6-2 or TRBV6-3 with TRBJ2-3; TCRdb's D gene call, TRBD2, goes unchecked for lack of DNA. Germline V gene sequence: CDR1 MNHEY, CDR2 SVGEGT. This CDR3 region has 16 residues.

V usage is TRBV12-3 or TRBV12-4 and J usage is TRBJ2-5; TCRdb reports TRBD2, a call that lacks DNA to check it against. This CDR3 has 12 amino acids. Here the CDR3 reads CASTRDSETQYF.

The chain employs TRBV3-1 and TRBJ2-1; lacking DNA, the TRBD2 call made by TCRdb goes unchecked. The V gene's germline CDR1 is LGHDT and CDR2 YNNKEL (reference sequence). This CDR3 is 16 amino acids long. The CDR3 region is CASSQHRLAAYNEQFF.

V gene TRBV5-1 combines with J gene TRBJ1-1; the TCRdb D gene call, TRBD1, has no DNA to confirm it. The CDR3 runs to 15 residues. From germline, CDR1 is SGHRS and CDR2 YFSETQ. The CDR3 here is CASSLGGGLNTEAFF.

This chain links TRBV20-1 with TRBJ2-5; the D gene TCRdb calls, TRBD1, cannot be checked with no DNA. The CDR3 extends over 15 amino acids. CDR1 DFQATT and CDR2 SNEGSKA come from the germline V gene (reference sequence). The CDR3 region is CSAINQGQGIGTQYF.

This chain links TRBV5-1 with TRBJ2-2; the D call of TRBD2 rests on TCRdb alone, since no DNA is present to check it. Germline values: CDR1 SGHRS, CDR2 YFSETQ. This CDR3 comprises 16 residues. This CDR3 reads CASSPGGRLNTGELFF.

The V gene is TRBV4-1, the J gene TRBJ2-7; TCRdb picks TRBD1, but there is no DNA to check that call. CDR3 length: 16 residues. Germline assignment: CDR1 MGHRA and CDR2 YSYEKL. The CDR3 loop reads CASSQDFGTGTYEQYF.

The J gene is TRBJ2-2, the V gene TRBV2. CDR1 and CDR2 (germline): SNHLY, FYNNEI. This CDR3 contains 14 residues. CDR3 amino acids: CASVSESFTGELFF. The full variable domain, its missing parts supplied by reference TRBV2 and TRBJ2-2, is EPEVTQTPSHQVTQMGQEVILRCVPISNHLYFYWYRQILGQKVEFLVSFYNNEISEKSEIFDDQFSVERPDGSNFTLKIRSTKLEDSAMYFCASVSESFTGELFFGEGSRLTVL.

V usage is TRBV5-1 and J usage is TRBJ2-3; the D call from TCRdb, TRBD2, cannot be confirmed without DNA. This CDR3 contains 17 residues. CDR1 and CDR2 from the germline V gene are SGHRS and YFSETQ. The CDR3 sequence: CASSRRDFPFSPDTQYF.